The present T cell receptor (beta chain) was sequenced within a study of Ad26.COV2.S vaccination and SARS-CoV-2 variants. Treatment here: around 19 received Ad26.COV2.S at low or high dose, single or two shots; five or six received placebo; per-sample allocation not given. Samples were taken on day 63 after the first vaccine or placebo injection. CDR1 and CDR2 (germline): SGHRS, YFSETQ. The CDR3 has 15 amino acids. V dropped 0 bases and J dropped 5; count of bases not matched to a gene: 5. The method was immunoSEQ multiplex PCR; TCRdb's version includes in-frame clones alone and lacks a portion of them. Here the sample spans about 680,000 clones, approximately 88% being singletons.

The sequence derives from a person aged 18-60 years who received the Ad26.COV2.S COVID-19 vaccine or a placebo. The sample in question was peripheral blood, obtained in a trial of Ad26.COV2.S vaccine versus placebo. V gene TRBV5-1 combines with J gene TRBJ1-2, with 9 nucleotides matching TRBD1. The CDR3 spells CASSLETGGGYGYTF. The CDR3 DNA reads as TGCGCCAGCAGCTTGGAGACAGGGGGAGGATATGGCTACACCTTC. The whole variable domain, remainder taken from reference TRBV5-1 and TRBJ1-2, is KAGVTQTPRYLIKTRGQQVTLSCSPISGHRSVSWYQQTPGQGLQFLFEYFSETQRNKGNFPGRFSGRQFSNSRSEMNVSTLELGDSALYLCASSLETGGGYGYTFGSGTRLTVV.